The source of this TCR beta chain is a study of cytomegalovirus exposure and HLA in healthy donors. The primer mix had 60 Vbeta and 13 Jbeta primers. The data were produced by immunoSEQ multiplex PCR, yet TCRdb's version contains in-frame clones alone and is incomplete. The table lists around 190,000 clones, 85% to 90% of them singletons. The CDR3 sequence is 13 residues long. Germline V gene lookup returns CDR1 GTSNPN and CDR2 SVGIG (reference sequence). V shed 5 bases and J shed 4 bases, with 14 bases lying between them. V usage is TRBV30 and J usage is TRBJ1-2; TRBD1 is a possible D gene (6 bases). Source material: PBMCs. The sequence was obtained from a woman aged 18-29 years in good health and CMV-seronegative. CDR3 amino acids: CAWETGIGYGYTF. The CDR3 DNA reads TGTGCCTGGGAGACAGGCATTGGCTATGGCTACACCTTC.